These 5 T cell receptor beta chains originate from one sample sequenced in a study of blood T cell repertoires in COVID-19. Libraries were prepared by immunoSEQ multiplex PCR; TCRdb keeps only in-frame clonotypes and omits some of them. The sample has 28,000 or so clones; roughly 88% are singletons. Sequenced material: peripheral blood. These receptors were collected from a human donor in a cohort sampled during active COVID-19.

This chain connects TRBV27 to TRBJ2-1; 8 nucleotides line up with TRBD1. Trimming took 7 bases from V and 5 from J; bases not matched to a gene: 10. The CDR3 runs 15 residues. CDR1 is MNHEY and CDR2 is SMNVEV in the germline V gene (reference sequence). CDR3 coding DNA: TGTGCCAGCACCGCCCGACAGGGGAAGGACAATGAGCAGTTCTTC. This encodes CASTARQGKDNEQFF.

The rearrangement joins TRBV11-2 to TRBJ2-7; 11 bases are a match to TRBD2. There are 17 residues in the CDR3. CDR1 and CDR2 (germline): SGHAT, FQNNGV. J lost 5 bases, V lost 2 bases, and 11 bases had no gene match. The CDR3 DNA follows: TGTGCCAGCAGCTTAAACCCCCTCACTAGCGGGAGAAACGAGCAGTACTTC. Translation: CASSLNPLTSGRNEQYF.

The chain uses TRBV3-1 (or the pseudogene TRBV3-2) and TRBJ2-4; D possibly corresponds to TRBD1 (5 bases). The V end lost 3 bases, the J end lost 5 bases, and 14 bases lay between the germline ends. The germline V gene has CDR1 LGHDT and CDR2 YNNKEL (reference sequence). The CDR3 contains 15 residues. Here the CDR3 reads CASSHLDRKENIQYF. CDR3 coding DNA: TGTGCCAGCAGCCACCTCGACAGAAAAGAAAACATTCAGTACTTC.

The J gene is TRBJ2-7, the V gene TRBV29-1, with a tentative D call TRBD2 (6 bases). From germline, CDR1 is SQVTM and CDR2 ANQGSEA. The V and J ends lost 6 bases and 2 bases respectively, with 11 bases between them. This CDR3 has 12 amino acids. CDR3: CSVQEGTYEQYF. In nucleotides, the CDR3 is TGCAGCGTGCAGGAGGGTACCTACGAGCAGTACTTC.

This sequence joins TRBV7-2 and TRBJ2-7; 7 bases line up with TRBD1. The germline V gene has CDR1 SGHTA and CDR2 FQGNSA. V trimming: 4 bases; J trimming: 1 base; junction bases outside the gene matches: 7. CDR3 length equals 15 residues. CDR3 sequence: CASSSRQGVSYEQYF. CDR3 sequence (DNA): TGTGCCAGCAGCTCACGCCAGGGGGTATCCTACGAGCAGTACTTC.